These 16 T cell receptor beta chains were sequenced from one sample in a study of identical twins. One entry per CDR3 protein, called by TCRdb with MiXCR from the 5' RACE reads. This sample yields 400,000 to 550,000 distinct CDR3 sequences, of which under 25% are seen a single time; roughly 0.91% belongs to the top ten. The same data also went into a second study, on T cells expressing NK-cell markers.

The specimen was CD4+ T cells sorted from blood. All receptors come from a woman aged 18-29 years in good health.

The table lists this clonotype with a few counts. This chain joins TRBV12-3 or TRBV12-4 and TRBJ2-3; 8 bases agree with TRBD2. The CDR3 length is 17 residues. V was pared by 0 bases and J by 2 bases, with 7 bases of the junction left unmatched. CDR3 coding DNA: TGTGCCAGCAGTTTAGCCTTGACTAGCGCACACACAGATACGCAGTATTTT. It is translated as CASSLALTSAHTDTQYF.

The V and J genes are TRBV6-5 and TRBJ2-1, with TRBD2 matching 7 bases. The ends lost 0 bases at V and 12 bases at J; junction bases unmatched: 5. Per germline, CDR1 MNHEY and CDR2 SVGAGI. The CDR3 covers 13 residues. Here the CDR3 reads CASSYSRSGGQFF. The CDR3 bases are TGTGCCAGCAGTTACTCGAGGTCGGGGGGGCAGTTCTTC.

The V and J genes are TRBV7-3 and TRBJ1-1; D gene uncertain. V was clipped by 3 bases and J by 0 bases, with 8 bases between them. Germline CDR1 and CDR2: SGHTA and FQGTGA. The length of the CDR3 is 14 residues. The chain's CDR3 is CASSFSIMNTEAFF. The CDR3 DNA follows: TGTGCCAGCAGCTTTTCCATCATGAACACTGAAGCTTTCTTT.

The table lists this clonotype with a few counts. The V and J genes are TRBV4-3 and TRBJ1-1; a possible D gene is TRBD1 (6 bases). Germline CDR1 LGHNA, CDR2 YSLEER. The length of the CDR3 is 15 residues. Deletions cut 1 base from V and 6 bases from J, with 15 bases between. The CDR3 reads CASSQGPGVMAEAFF. CDR3 DNA sequence: TGCGCCAGCAGCCAAGGTCCAGGGGTGATGGCTGAAGCTTTCTTT.

This clonotype appeared a few times. The V call is TRBV3-1, the J call TRBJ1-2, with 7 bases matching TRBD1. V dropped 4 bases and J dropped 12; count of bases not matched to a gene: 8. Per germline, CDR1 LGHDT and CDR2 YNNKEL (reference sequence). This CDR3 spans 12 amino acids. CDR3 sequence (DNA): TGTGCCAGCAGCCGGATACAGGGGACCCACACCTTC. It is translated as CASSRIQGTHTF. Full variable domain (outside the CDR3, taken from reference TRBV3-1 and TRBJ1-2): DTAVSQTPKYLVTQMGNDKSIKCEQNLGHDTMYWYKQDSKKFLKIMFSYNNKELIINETVPNRFSPKSPDKAHLNLHINSLELGDSAVYFCASSRIQGTHTFGSGTRLTVV.

This clonotype was picked up a small number of times. The rearrangement uses TRBV5-1 and TRBJ2-1, with D uncertain. The CDR3 loop spans 13 amino acids. Looked up from germline, CDR1 is SGHRS and CDR2 is YFSETQ. V lost 0 bases and J 9 bases, leaving 10 bases between the germline ends. The CDR3 bases are TGCGCCAGCAGCTTGGTTCCCTCCAGTGAGCAGTTCTTC. It is translated as CASSLVPSSEQFF.

Many counts were recorded for this clonotype. The CDR3 is CASRTTGTGNTIYF. The CDR3 DNA reads TGTGCCAGCAGAACGACAGGGACTGGAAACACCATATATTTT. The chain employs TRBV2 and TRBJ1-3; 7 positions match TRBD1. V trimming: 6 bases; J trimming: 2 bases; junction bases outside the gene matches: 4. The length of the CDR3 is 14 residues. Per the germline V gene, CDR1 is SNHLY and CDR2 is FYNNEI.

The DNA for the CDR3 is TGTGCCAGCAGTTTAAGGGGAAGGGGGACCGGGGAGCTGTTTTTT. Its protein is CASSLRGRGTGELFF. The chain recombines TRBV12-3 or TRBV12-4 with TRBJ2-2; D is possibly TRBD1 (6 bases). The CDR3 is made up of 15 amino acids. Trimming stripped 2 bases from V and 5 bases from J, with 12 bases between.

This clonotype occurred a few times. This chain's CDR3 is CSVELPGSYEQYF. CDR3 in DNA: TGCAGCGTTGAGTTGCCCGGTTCCTACGAGCAGTACTTC. This chain joins TRBV29-1 and TRBJ2-7; D not resolved. Trimming took off 3 bases at V and 1 base at J, with 10 bases between the two ends. This CDR3 contains 13 residues. CDR1 is SQVTM and CDR2 is ANQGSEA in the germline V gene.

V and J are TRBV9 and TRBJ2-2; no clear D. The CDR3 contains 19 residues. Germline V gene sequence: CDR1 SGDLS, CDR2 YYNGEE. V lost 3 bases and J lost 0, with 21 bases in between. The CDR3: CASSASQRGKGPNTGELFF. The CDR3 region has the DNA TGTGCCAGCAGCGCCTCCCAGCGCGGAAAGGGTCCGAACACCGGGGAGCTGTTTTTT.

The V and J genes are TRBV5-8 and TRBJ2-7; D uncertain. V was clipped by 0 bases and J by 0 bases, with 7 bases between them. CDR1 and CDR2 (germline): SGHTS, YDEGEE. The CDR3 runs 14 residues. CDR3: CASSLAPASYEQYF. The DNA for the CDR3 is TGTGCCAGCAGCTTGGCGCCTGCCTCCTACGAGCAGTACTTC.

This clonotype was found a few times. This sequence joins TRBV6-1 and TRBJ2-2; 7 bases align to TRBD1. With V trimmed by 6 bases and J by 6 bases, 4 bases remained unmatched. This CDR3 spans 13 amino acids. Germline V gene sequence: CDR1 MNHNS, CDR2 SASEGT. The CDR3 coding sequence is TGTGCCAGCAGGCAACAGGGGCCCGGGGAGCTGTTTTTT. It encodes CASRQQGPGELFF.

This clonotype was observed a handful of times. The chain couples TRBV5-1 to TRBJ2-7; 14 bases are shared with TRBD2. Germline CDR1 reads SGHRS; CDR2 reads YFSETQ. The CDR3 is made up of 15 amino acids. V was clipped by 2 bases and J by 6 bases; unmatched bases: 4. Written as DNA, the CDR3 is TGCGCCAGCAGCTTACAAGGACTAGCGGGAGGCGAGCAGTACTTC. This encodes CASSLQGLAGGEQYF.

In its sample, this clonotype was seen many times. The chain combines TRBV12-3 or TRBV12-4 with TRBJ2-2; TRBD1 matches 7 bases. The length of the CDR3 is 14 residues. V was clipped by 6 bases and J by 3 bases; unmatched bases: 4. The DNA for the CDR3 is TGTGCCAGCAGGATACAGGGGTACACCGGGGAGCTGTTTTTT. Translating gives CASRIQGYTGELFF.

V gene TRBV6-5 combines with J gene TRBJ2-1, with D possibly TRBD2 on 6 matching bases. Germline V gene data show CDR1 as MNHEY and CDR2 as SVGAGI. This CDR3 has 15 residues. V was pared by 3 bases and J by 4 bases, with 13 bases between. As DNA, the CDR3 is TGTGCCAGCAGTTATGGCGGGGTCAGTTACAATGAGCAGTTCTTC. Residues: CASSYGGVSYNEQFF.

The chain employs TRBV5-6 and TRBJ2-1, with D tentatively TRBD1 or TRBD2 (5 bases each). Trimming removed 3 bases from V and 9 bases from J, with 13 bases in between. CDR3 length: 13 residues. From germline, CDR1 is SGHDT and CDR2 YYEEEE. The CDR3, as DNA: TGTGCCAGCAGCTGGGACCGTTTCCGTGAGCAGTTCTTC. Amino acids: CASSWDRFREQFF.